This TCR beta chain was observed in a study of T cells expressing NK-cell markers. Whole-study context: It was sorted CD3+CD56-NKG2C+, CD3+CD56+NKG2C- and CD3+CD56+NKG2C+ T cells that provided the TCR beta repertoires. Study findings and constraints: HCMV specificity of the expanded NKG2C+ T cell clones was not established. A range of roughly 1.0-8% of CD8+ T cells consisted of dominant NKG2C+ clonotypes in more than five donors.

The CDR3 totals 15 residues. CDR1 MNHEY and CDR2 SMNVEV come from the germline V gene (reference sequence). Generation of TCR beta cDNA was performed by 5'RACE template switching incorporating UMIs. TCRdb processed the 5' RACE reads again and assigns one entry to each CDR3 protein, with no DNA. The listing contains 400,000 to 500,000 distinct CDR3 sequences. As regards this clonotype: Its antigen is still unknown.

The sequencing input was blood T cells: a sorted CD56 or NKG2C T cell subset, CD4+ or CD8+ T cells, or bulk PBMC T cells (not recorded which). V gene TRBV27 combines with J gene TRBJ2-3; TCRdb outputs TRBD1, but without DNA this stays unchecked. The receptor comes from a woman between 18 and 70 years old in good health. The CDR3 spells CASSLTATSTDTQYF.